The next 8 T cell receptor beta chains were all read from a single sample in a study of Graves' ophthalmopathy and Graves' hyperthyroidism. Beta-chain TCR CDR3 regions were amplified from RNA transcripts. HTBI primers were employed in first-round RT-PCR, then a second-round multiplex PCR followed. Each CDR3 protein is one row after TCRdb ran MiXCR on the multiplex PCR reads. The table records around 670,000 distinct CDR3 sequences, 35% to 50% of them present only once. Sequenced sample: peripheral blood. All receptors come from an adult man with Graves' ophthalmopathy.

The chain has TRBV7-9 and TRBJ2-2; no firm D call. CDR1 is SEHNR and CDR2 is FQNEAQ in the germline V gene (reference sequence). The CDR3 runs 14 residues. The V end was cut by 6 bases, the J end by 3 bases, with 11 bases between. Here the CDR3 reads CASSTSFYTGELFF. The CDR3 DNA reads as TGTGCCAGCAGTACCAGTTTTTACACCGGGGAGCTGTTTTTT.

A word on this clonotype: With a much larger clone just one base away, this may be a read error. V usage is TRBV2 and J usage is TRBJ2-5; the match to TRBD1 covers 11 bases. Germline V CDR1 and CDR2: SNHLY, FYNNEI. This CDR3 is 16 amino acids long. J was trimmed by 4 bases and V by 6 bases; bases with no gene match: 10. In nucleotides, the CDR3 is TGTGCCAGCAGCTTAGGCACTGGACAGGGGGCAGAGACCCAGTACTTC. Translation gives CASSLGTGQGAETQYF.

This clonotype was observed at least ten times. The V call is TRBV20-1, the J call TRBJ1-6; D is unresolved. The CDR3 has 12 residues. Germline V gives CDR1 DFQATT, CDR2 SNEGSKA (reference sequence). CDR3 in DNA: TGCAGGCCGGGTAACGGTAATTCACCCCTCCACTTT. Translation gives CRPGNGNSPLHF.

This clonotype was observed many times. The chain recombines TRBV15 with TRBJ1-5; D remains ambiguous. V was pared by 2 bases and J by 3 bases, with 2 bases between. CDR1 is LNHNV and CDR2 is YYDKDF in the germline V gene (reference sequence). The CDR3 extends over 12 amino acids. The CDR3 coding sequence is TGTGCCACCAGCAGACCCAATCAGCCCCAGCATTTT. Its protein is CATSRPNQPQHF.

CDR3 sequence (DNA): TGTGCCAGCAGCGTAGATGAGGGAGGAATCTCCTACGAGCAGTACTTC. This sequence encodes CASSVDEGGISYEQYF. V usage is TRBV9 and J usage is TRBJ2-5, with D perhaps TRBD2 (6 bases). The tail of the sequence fits TRBJ2-7 better, so the J call may be wrong. The germline V gene encodes CDR1 SGDLS and CDR2 YYNGEE. The CDR3 sequence is 16 residues long.

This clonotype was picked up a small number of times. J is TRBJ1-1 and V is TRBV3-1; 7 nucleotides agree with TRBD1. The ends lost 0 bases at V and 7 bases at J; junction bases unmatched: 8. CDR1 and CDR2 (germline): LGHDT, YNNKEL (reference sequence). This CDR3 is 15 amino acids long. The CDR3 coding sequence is TGTGCCAGCAGCCAAGAGAGGACAGGACCCGATGAAGCTTTCTTT. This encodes CASSQERTGPDEAFF.

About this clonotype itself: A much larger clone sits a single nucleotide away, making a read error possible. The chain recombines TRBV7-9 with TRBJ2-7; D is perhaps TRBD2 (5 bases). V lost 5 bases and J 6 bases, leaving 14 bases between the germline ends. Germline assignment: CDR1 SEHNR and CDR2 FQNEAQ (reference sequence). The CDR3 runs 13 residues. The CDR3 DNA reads TGTGCCAGCAGCCACCGGGCGGGCATCGAGCAGTACTTC. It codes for CASSHRAGIEQYF. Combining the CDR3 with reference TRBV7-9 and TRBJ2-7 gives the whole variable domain DTGVSQNPRHKITKRGQNVTFRCDPISEHNRLYWYRQTLGQGPEFLTYFQNEAQLEKSRLLSDRFSAERPKGSFSTLEIQRTEQGDSAMYLCASSHRAGIEQYFGPGTRLTVT.

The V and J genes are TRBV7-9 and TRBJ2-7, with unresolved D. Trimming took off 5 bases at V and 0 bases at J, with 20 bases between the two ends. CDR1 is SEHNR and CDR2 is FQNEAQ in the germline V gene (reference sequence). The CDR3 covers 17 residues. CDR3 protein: CASSLSYGGRNSYEQYF. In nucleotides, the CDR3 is TGTGCCAGCAGCCTGTCCTATGGCGGACGGAACTCCTACGAGCAGTACTTC.